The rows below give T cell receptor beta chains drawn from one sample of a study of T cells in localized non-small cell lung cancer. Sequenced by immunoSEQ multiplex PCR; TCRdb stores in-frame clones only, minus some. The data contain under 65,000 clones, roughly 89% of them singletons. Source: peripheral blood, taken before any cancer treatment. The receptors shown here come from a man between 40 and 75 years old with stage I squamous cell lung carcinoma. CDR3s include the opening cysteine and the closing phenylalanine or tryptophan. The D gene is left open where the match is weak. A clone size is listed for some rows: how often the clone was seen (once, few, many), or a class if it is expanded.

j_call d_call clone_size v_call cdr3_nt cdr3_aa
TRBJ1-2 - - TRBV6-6 TGTGCCAGCAGGACCTTCAGCTATGCTAACTATGGCTACACCTTC CASRTFSYANYGYTF
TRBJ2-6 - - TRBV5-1 TGCGCCAGCAGCTTGCAGGTACGGGGGGCCAACGTCCTGACTTTC CASSLQVRGANVLTF
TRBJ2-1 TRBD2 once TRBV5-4 TGTGCCAGCAGCTTCCGGACTAGCGGGAGCTGGAATGAGCAGTTCTTC CASSFRTSGSWNEQFF
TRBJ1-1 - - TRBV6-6 TGTGCCAGCTCCCTGCCTGAAGGGCTCGAATCCACTGAAGCTTTCTTT CASSLPEGLESTEAFF
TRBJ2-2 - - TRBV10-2 TGCGCCAGCAGAGACAGCGCGAACACCGGGGAGCTGTTTTTT CASRDSANTGELFF
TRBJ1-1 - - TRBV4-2 TGTGCCAGCAGCCTGACAGGAACTGAAGCTTTCTTT CASSLTGTEAFF
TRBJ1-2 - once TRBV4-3 TGCGCCAGCAGCCAAGGGCGAGGGGGGGGCTATGGCTACACCTTC CASSQGRGGGYGYTF
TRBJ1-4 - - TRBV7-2 TGTGCCAGCAGGACCGGGAGCATGGCTAATGAAAAACTGTTTTTT CASRTGSMANEKLFF
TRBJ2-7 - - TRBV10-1 TGCGCCAGCCAGGGTCCCGGGGCTGCGGGCTACGAGCAGTACTTC CASQGPGAAGYEQYF
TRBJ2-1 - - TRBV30 TGTGCCTGGGGGGGGATCTACAATGAGCAGTTCTTC CAWGGIYNEQFF
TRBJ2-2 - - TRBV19 TGTGCCAGTACTCAAGCGGGCAGAGAATCCACCGGGGAGCTGTTTTTT CASTQAGRESTGELFF
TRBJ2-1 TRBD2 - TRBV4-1 TGCGCCAGCAGCCGACTTCTAGCGGGAGTGAACAATGAGCAGTTCTTC CASSRLLAGVNNEQFF
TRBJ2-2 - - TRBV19 TGTGCCAGCCGAGAATCCGGGCCGCTGGGAGGGGAGCTGTTTTTT CASRESGPLGGELFF
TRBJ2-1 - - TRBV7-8 TGTGCCAGCAGCCTGGGGACGGAAACCTACAATGAGCAGTTCTTC CASSLGTETYNEQFF
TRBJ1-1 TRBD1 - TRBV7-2 TGTGCCAGCAGCGCAGACAGGGGGCGCACTGAAGCTTTCTTT CASSADRGRTEAFF
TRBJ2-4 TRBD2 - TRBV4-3 TGCGCCAGCAGCCAAGGGGGAGGGGTGAACATTCAGTACTTC CASSQGGGVNIQYF
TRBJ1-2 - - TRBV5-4 TGTGCCAGCAGCTTGAATTGGGGGGCAGATGGCTACACCTTC CASSLNWGADGYTF
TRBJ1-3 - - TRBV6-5 TGTGCCAGCAGGTCCTACTCTGGAAACACCATATATTTT CASRSYSGNTIYF
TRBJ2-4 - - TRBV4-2 TGTGCCAGCAGCCAAGATTTTAGACTAGAGGGAAACATTCAGTACTTC CASSQDFRLEGNIQYF
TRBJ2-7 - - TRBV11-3 TGTGCCAGCAGCTTAAGGGGGAGCTACGAGCAGTACTTC CASSLRGSYEQYF
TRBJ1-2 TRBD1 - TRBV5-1 TGCGCCAGCAGCCAGGGACAGGGTGATGGCTACACCTTC CASSQGQGDGYTF
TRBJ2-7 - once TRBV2 TGTGCCAGTTGGGCCAGGGTAAGGGAGCAGTACTTC CASWARVREQYF
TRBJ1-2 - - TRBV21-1 TGTGCCAGCAGCATCCGGGACTTGATTAACTATGGCTACACCTTC CASSIRDLINYGYTF
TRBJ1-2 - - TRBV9 TGTGCCAGCAGCGTAGATGGTCAGTACTATGGCTACACCTTC CASSVDGQYYGYTF
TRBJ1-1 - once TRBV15 TGTGCCACCAGCCTCTACTCGACAGAGCATGAAGCTTTCTTT CATSLYSTEHEAFF
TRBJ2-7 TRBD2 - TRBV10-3 TGTGCCATCAGTGAGTCTTATAGCGGGAGGGGCGCATACGAGCAGTACTTC CAISESYSGRGAYEQYF
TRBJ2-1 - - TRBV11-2 TGTGCCAGCAGCTCGGACTCCTTCTACAATGAGCAGTTCTTC CASSSDSFYNEQFF
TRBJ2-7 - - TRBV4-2 TGTGCCAGCAGCCAGGGTGGGGCGGGCTACGAGCAGTACTTC CASSQGGAGYEQYF
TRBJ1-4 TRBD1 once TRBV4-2 TGTGCCAGCAGCCCACAGGGGGCCCGTGAAAAACTGTTTTTT CASSPQGAREKLFF
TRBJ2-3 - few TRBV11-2 TGTGCCAGCAGCTCTGTGGGAGCAGATACGCAGTATTTT CASSSVGADTQYF
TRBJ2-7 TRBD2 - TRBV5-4 TGTGCCAGCAGCTGGGGACTAGCGGACTACGAGCAGTACTTC CASSWGLADYEQYF
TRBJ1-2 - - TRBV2 TGTGCCAGCAGTGAAGCTAAAGGGACGGGCGGCTACACCTTC CASSEAKGTGGYTF
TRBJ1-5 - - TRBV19 TGTGCCAGTAGTACCTCCCCAATCGACAGTCCCTATCAGCCCCAGCATTTT CASSTSPIDSPYQPQHF
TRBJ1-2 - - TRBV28 TGTGCCAGCAGTACCTATGGCAGGGACTATGGCTACACCTTC CASSTYGRDYGYTF
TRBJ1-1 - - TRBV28 TGTGCCAGCAGATCAAGGAGGTCTTTCACAGGGTTCACTGAAGCTTTCTTT CASRSRRSFTGFTEAFF
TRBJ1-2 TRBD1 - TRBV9 TGTGCCAGCAGCGTAGTCCCGGGACAGGGGGGTGGCTACACCTTC CASSVVPGQGGGYTF
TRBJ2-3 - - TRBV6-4 TGTGCCAGCAGTGACACCGGCGGAACTAGCACAGATACGCAGTATTTT CASSDTGGTSTDTQYF
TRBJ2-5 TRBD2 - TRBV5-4 TGTGCCAGCAGCTCCTCTAGCGGCTCCCAAGAGACCCAGTACTTC CASSSSSGSQETQYF
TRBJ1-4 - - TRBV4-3 TGCGCCAGCAGCCAGGGCCTTTATGCTGAAAAACTGTTTTTT CASSQGLYAEKLFF
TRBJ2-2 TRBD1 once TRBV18 TGTGCCAGCTCACCCTCCACCGGTCAGGGGGCCAACGGGGAGCTGTTTTTT CASSPSTGQGANGELFF
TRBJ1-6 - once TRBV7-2 TGTGCCAGCAGCTTAGGAGTGGTGGGGGGCGGTCCACCCCTCCACTTT CASSLGVVGGGPPLHF
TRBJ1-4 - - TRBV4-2 TGTGCCAGCAGCCAAGATGGGGAAGAGGGGAGGGATGAAAAACTGTTTTTT CASSQDGEEGRDEKLFF
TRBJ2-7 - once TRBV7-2 TGTGCCAGCAGTCCGGACACAGGTTCCGAGCAGTACTTC CASSPDTGSEQYF
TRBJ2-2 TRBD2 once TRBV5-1 TGCGCCAGCCTACTAGCGGGAGATCACACCGGGGAGCTGTTTTTT CASLLAGDHTGELFF
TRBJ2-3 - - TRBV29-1 TGCAGCTCCTCGAGTAGCACAGATACGCAGTATTTT CSSSSSTDTQYF
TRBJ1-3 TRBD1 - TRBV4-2 TGTGCCAGCAGCTCGGACAGGGTTCCTGGAAACACCATATATTTT CASSSDRVPGNTIYF
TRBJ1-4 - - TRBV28 TGTGCCAGCAGAGGCGGCACTAATGAAAAACTGTTTTTT CASRGGTNEKLFF
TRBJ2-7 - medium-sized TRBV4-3 TGCGCCAGCAGCCAGGTATTACAGTCCTACGAGCAGTACTTC CASSQVLQSYEQYF
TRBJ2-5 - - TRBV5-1 TGCGCCAGCAGCCTGACCGGTTCCCAAACCCAAGAGACCCAGTACTTC CASSLTGSQTQETQYF
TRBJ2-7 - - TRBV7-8 TGTGCCAGCAGCTTAACCTACGTGGGCGGGCCAAGCTCCTACGAGCAGTACTTC CASSLTYVGGPSSYEQYF
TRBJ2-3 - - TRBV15 TGTGCCACCAGCAGAAGTGGCCCCTGGGGCCTAGATACGCAGTATTTT CATSRSGPWGLDTQYF
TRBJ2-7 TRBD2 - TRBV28 TGTGCCAGCCTAGGGGGAGCGGGAGGGACGGACGAGCAGTACTTC CASLGGAGGTDEQYF